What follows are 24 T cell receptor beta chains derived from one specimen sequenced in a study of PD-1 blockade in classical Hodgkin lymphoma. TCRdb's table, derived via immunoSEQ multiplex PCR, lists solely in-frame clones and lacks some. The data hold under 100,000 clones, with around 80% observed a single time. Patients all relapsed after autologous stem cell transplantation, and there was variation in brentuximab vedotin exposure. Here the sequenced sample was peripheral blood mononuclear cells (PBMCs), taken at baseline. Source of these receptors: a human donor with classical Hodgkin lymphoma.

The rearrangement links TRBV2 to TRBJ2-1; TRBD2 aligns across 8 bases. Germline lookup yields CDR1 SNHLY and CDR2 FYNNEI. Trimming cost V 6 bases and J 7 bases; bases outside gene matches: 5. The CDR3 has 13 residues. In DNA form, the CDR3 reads TGTGCCAGCAGATTAACTAGCGGTAATGAGCAGTTCTTC. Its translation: CASRLTSGNEQFF.

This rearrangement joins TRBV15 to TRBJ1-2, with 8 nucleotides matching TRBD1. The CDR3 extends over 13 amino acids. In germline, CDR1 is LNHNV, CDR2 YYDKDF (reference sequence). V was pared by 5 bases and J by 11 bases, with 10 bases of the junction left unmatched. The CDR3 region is CATSPYTTGEYTF. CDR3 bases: TGTGCCACCAGCCCATATACGACAGGGGAGTACACCTTC.

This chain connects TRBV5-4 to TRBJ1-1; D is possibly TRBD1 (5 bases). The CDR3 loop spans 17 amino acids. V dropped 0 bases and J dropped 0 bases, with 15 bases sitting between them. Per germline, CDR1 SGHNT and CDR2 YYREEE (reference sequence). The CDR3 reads CASSLDIGVRVNTEAFF. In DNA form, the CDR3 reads TGTGCCAGCAGCTTGGATATAGGGGTGAGGGTGAACACTGAAGCTTTCTTT.

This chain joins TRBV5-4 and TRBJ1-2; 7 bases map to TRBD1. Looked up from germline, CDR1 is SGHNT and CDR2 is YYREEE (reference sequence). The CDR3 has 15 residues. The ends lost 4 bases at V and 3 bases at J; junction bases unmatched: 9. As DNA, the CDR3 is TGTGCCAGCAGCACAGGGACAGCTTCTTACTATGGCTACACCTTC. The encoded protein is CASSTGTASYYGYTF.

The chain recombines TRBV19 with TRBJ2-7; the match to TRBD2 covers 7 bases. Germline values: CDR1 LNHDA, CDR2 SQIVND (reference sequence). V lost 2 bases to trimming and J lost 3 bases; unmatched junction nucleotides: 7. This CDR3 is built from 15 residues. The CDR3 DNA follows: TGTGCCAGTAGTATATCCGGGGGAGGGGTCTACGAGCAGTACTTC. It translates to CASSISGGGVYEQYF.

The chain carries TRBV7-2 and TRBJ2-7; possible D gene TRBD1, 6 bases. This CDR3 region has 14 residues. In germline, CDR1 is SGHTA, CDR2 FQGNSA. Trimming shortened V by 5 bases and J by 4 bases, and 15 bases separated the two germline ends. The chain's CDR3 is CASSLQGINYEQYF. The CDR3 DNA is TGTGCCAGCAGCCTACAGGGAATTAATTACGAGCAGTACTTC.

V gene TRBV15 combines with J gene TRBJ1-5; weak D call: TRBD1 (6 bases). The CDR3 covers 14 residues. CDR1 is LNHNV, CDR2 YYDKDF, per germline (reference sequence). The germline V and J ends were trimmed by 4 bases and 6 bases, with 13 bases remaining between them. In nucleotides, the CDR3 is TGTGCCACCAGCACCGGACAGCCTGGTCAGCCCCAGCATTTT. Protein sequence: CATSTGQPGQPQHF.

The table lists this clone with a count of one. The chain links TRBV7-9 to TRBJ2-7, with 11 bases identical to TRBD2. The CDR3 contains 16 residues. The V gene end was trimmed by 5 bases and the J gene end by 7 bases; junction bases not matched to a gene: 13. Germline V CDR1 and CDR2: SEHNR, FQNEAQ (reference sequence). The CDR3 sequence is CASSRTTSGSTWEQYF. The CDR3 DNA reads TGTGCCAGCAGCCGGACAACTAGCGGGAGTACGTGGGAGCAGTACTTC.

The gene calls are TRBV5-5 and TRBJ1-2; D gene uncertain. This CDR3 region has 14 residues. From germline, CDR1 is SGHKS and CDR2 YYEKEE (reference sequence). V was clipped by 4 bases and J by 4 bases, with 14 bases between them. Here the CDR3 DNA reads TGTGCCAGCAGCATGGGTACAGAAACCTATGGCTACACCTTC. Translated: CASSMGTETYGYTF.

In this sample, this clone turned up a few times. CDR3: CASSLQGSNTEAFF. The DNA of the CDR3 is TGCGCCAGCAGCTTACAGGGATCGAACACTGAAGCTTTCTTT. V gene TRBV5-1 combines with J gene TRBJ1-1; D may be TRBD1 (6 bases). Trimming took 2 bases from V and 1 from J, leaving 9 bases between them. The CDR3 sequence is 14 residues long. Germline lookup yields CDR1 SGHRS and CDR2 YFSETQ.

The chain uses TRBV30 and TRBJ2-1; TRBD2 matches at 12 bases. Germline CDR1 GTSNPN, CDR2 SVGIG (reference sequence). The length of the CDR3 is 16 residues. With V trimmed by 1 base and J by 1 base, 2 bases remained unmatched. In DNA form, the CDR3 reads TGTGCCTGGAGTGGGACTAGCGGGAATTCCTACAATGAGCAGTTCTTC. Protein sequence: CAWSGTSGNSYNEQFF.

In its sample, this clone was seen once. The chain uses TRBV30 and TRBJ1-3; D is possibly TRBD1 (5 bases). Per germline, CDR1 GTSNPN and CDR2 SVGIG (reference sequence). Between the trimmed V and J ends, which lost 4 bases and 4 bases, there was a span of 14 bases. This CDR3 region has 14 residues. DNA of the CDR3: TGTGCCTGGAACGGCAGGGAGTCAGGAAACACCATATATTTT. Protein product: CAWNGRESGNTIYF.

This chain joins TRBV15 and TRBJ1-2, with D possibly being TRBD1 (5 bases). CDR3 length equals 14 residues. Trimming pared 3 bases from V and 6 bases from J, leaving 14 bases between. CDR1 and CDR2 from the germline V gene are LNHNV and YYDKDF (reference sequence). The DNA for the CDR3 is TGTGCCACCAGCAGCCTCCGTGGGGCGCATGGCTACACCTTC. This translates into CATSSLRGAHGYTF. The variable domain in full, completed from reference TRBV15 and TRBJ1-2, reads DAMVIQNPRYQVTQFGKPVTLSCSQTLNHNVMYWYQQKSSQAPKLLFHYYDKDFNNEADTPDNFQSRRPNTSFCFLDIRSPGLGDTAMYLCATSSLRGAHGYTFGSGTRLTVV.

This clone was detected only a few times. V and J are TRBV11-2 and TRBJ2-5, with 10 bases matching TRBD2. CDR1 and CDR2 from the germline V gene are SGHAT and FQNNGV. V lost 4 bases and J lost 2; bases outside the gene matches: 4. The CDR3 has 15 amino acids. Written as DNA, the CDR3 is TGTGCCAGCAGCTCTAGCGGGAGCCGACAAGAGACCCAGTACTTC. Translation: CASSSSGSRQETQYF.

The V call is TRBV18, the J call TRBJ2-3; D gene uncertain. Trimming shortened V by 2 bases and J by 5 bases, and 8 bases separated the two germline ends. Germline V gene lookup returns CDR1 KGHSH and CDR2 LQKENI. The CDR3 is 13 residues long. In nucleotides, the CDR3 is TGTGCCAGCTCACCATTGATGGGAGATACGCAGTATTTT. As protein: CASSPLMGDTQYF.

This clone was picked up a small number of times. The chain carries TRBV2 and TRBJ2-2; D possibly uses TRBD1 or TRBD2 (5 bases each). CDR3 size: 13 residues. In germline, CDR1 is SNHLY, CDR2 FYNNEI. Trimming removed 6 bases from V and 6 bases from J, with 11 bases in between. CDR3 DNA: TGTGCCAGCAGGGGACGGCTCTCCGGGGAGCTGTTTTTT. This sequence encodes CASRGRLSGELFF.

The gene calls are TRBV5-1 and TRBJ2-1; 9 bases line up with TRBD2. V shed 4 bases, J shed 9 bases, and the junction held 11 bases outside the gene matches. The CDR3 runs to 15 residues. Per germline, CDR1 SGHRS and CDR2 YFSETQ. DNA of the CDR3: TGCGCCAGCAGCCCCGGGGTAGCGGGAGACGGTGAGCAGTTCTTC. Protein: CASSPGVAGDGEQFF.

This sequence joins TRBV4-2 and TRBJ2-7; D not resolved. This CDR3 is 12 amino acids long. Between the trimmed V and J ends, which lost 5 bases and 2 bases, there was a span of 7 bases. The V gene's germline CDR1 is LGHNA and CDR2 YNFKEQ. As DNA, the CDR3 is TGTGCCAGCAGCTTGGACCCCTACGAGCAGTACTTC. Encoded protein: CASSLDPYEQYF.

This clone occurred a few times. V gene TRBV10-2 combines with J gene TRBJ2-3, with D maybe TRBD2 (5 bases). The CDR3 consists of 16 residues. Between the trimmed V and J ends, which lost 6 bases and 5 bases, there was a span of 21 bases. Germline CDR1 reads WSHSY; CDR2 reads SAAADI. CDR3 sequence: CASRGWRSERRDTQYF. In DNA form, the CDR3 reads TGCGCCAGCAGGGGCTGGCGGTCGGAGCGGAGAGATACGCAGTATTTT.

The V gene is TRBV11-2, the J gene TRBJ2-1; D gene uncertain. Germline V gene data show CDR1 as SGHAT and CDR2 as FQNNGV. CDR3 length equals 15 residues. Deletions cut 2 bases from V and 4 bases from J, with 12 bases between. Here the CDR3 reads CASSLTFAVYNEQFF. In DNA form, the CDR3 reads TGTGCCAGCAGCTTAACTTTTGCGGTATACAATGAGCAGTTCTTC.

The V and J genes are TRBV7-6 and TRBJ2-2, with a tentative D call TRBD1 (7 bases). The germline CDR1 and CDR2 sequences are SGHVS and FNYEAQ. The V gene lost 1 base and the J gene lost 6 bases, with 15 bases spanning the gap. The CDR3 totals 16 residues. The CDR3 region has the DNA TGTGCCAGCAGCTTAGGCGGGACAGTATATCCCGGGGAGCTGTTTTTT. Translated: CASSLGGTVYPGELFF.

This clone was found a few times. For the CDR3, the DNA is TGCGCCAGCAGCTCCGGGACAGACGGCACAGATACGCAGTATTTT. Translating gives CASSSGTDGTDTQYF. The genes are TRBV5-1 and TRBJ2-3, with 7 bases fitting TRBD1. The CDR3 sequence is 15 residues long. J was trimmed by 1 base and V by 3 bases; bases with no gene match: 5. Germline V gives CDR1 SGHRS, CDR2 YFSETQ.

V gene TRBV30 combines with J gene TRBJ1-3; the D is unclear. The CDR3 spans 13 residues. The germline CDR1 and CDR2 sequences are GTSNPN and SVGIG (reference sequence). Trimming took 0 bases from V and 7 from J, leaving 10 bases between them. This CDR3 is CAWSVNGRNTIYF. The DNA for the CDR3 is TGTGCCTGGAGTGTGAATGGAAGGAACACCATATATTTT.

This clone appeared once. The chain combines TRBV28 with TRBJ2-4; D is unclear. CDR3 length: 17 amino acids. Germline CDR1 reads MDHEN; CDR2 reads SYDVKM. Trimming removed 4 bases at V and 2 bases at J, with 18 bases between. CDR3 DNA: TGTGCCAGCAGTTCCACGCCAAAGGGCGTGCCCAAAAACATTCAGTACTTC. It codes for CASSSTPKGVPKNIQYF.